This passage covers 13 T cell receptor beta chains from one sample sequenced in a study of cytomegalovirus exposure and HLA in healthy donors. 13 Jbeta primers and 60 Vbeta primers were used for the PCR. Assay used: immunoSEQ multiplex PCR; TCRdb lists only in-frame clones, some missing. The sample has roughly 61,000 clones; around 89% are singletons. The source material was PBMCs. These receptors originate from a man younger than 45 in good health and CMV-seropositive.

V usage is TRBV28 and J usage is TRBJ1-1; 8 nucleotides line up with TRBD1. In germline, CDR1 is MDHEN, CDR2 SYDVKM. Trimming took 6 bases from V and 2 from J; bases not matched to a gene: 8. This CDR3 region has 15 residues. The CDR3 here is CASSPLTGGNTEAFF. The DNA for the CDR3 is TGTGCCAGCAGCCCTCTCACAGGGGGAAACACTGAAGCTTTCTTT.

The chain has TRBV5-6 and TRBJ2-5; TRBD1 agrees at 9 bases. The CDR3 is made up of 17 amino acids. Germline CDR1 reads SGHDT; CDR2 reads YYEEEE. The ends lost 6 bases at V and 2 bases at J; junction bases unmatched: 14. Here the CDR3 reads CASIGPDGTGTQETQYF. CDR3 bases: TGTGCCAGCATTGGGCCCGACGGGACAGGGACACAAGAGACCCAGTACTTC. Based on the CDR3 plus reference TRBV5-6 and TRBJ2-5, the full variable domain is DAGVTQSPTHLIKTRGQQVTLRCSPKSGHDTVSWYQQALGQGPQFIFQYYEEEERQRGNFPDRFSGHQFPNYSSELNVNALLLGDSALYLCASIGPDGTGTQETQYFGPGTRLLVL.

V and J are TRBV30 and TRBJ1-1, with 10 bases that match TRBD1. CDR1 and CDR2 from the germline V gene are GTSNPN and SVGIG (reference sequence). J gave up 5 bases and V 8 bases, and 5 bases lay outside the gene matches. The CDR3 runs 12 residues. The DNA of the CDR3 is TGTGCCGGCGACAGGGGGCTTACTGAAGCTTTCTTT. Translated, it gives CAGDRGLTEAFF.

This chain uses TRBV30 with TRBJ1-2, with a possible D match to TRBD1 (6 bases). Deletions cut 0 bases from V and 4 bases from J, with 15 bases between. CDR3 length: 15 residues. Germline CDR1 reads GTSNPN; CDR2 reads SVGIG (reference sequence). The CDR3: CAWSVGGGQSYGYTF. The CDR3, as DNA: TGTGCCTGGAGTGTAGGGGGGGGGCAGAGCTATGGCTACACCTTC.

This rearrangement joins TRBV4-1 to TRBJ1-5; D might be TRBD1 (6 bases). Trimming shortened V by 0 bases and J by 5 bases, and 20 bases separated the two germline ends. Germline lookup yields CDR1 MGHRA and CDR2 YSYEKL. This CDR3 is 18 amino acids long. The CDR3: CASSQEQQGLGKHQPQHF. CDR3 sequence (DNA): TGCGCCAGCAGCCAAGAACAACAGGGTCTGGGGAAACATCAGCCCCAGCATTTT.

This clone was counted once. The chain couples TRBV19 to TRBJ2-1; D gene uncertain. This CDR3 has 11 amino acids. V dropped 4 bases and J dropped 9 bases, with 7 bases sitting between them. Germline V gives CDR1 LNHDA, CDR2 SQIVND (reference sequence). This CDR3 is CASSKHVEQFF. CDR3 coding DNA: TGTGCCAGTAGTAAACATGTTGAGCAGTTCTTC.

CDR3 sequence: CASSLLGQGKDEQFF. CDR3 nucleotides: TGTGCCAGCAGCTTGCTCGGACAGGGGAAGGATGAGCAGTTCTTC. This chain connects TRBV5-4 to TRBJ2-1; 9 bases agree with TRBD1. The CDR3 sequence is 15 residues long. The V and J ends lost 1 base and 8 bases, in that order; junction bases with no gene match: 7. Germline loops: CDR1 SGHNT, CDR2 YYREEE (reference sequence).

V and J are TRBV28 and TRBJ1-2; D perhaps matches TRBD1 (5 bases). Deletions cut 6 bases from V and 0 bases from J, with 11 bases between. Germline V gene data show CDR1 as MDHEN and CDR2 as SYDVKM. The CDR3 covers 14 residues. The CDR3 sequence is CASRSATANYGYTF. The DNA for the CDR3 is TGTGCCAGCAGATCCGCGACAGCTAACTATGGCTACACCTTC.

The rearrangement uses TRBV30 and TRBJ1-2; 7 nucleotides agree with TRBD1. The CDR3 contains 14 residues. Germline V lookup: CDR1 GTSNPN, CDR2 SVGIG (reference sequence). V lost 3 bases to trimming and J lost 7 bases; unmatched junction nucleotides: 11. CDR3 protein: CAWREYRGFRGYTF. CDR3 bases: TGTGCCTGGAGGGAGTACAGGGGCTTTCGTGGCTACACCTTC.

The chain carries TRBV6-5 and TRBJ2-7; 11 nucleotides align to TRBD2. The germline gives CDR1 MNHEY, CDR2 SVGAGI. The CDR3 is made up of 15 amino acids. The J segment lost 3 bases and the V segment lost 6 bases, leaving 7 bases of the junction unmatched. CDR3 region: CASREQGLAGYEQYF. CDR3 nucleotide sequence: TGTGCCAGCAGGGAACAAGGACTAGCGGGCTACGAGCAGTACTTC.

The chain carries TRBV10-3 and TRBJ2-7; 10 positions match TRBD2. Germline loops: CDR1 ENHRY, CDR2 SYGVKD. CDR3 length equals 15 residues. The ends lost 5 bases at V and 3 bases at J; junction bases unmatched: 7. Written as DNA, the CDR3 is TGTGCCATCAGTCCCATAGCGGGAGGTGGCTACGAGCAGTACTTC. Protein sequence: CAISPIAGGGYEQYF.

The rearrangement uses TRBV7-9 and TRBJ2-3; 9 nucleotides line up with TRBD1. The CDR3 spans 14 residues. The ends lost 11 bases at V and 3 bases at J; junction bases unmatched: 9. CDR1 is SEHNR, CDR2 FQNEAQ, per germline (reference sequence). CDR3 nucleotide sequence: TGTGCCGGAGCTGACAGGGGGTGGACAGATACGCAGTATTTT. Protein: CAGADRGWTDTQYF.

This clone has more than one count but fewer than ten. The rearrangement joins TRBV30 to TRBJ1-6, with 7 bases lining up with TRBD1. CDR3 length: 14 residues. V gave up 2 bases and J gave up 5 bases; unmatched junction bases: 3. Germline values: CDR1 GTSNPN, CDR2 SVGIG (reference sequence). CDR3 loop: CAWSQGQDNSPLHF. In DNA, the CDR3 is TGTGCCTGGAGTCAAGGACAGGATAATTCACCCCTCCACTTT. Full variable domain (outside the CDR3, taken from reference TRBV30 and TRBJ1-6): SQTIHQWPATLVQPVGSPLSLECTVEGTSNPNLYWYRQAAGRGLQLLFYSVGIGQISSEVPQNLSASRPQDRQFILSSKKLLLSDSGFYLCAWSQGQDNSPLHFGNGTRLTVT.